This is a list of T cell receptor beta chains from one sample in a study of CD8+ T cells in alopecia areata. Clones were read by immunoSEQ multiplex PCR, and TCRdb kept only the in-frame ones, dropping some. The sample yields 140,000 to 150,000 clones, roughly 50% seen once. This specimen consisted of CD8+ T cells sorted from blood, obtained at week 4, from a patient treated with tofacitinib. The receptors were gathered from a human donor with alopecia areata. Both conserved end residues are part of each CDR3. Fields, in order: V gene, D gene, J gene, clone size, CDR3 DNA, CDR3 protein. D genes are given only for firm matches. Clone size is stated in some rows and not others, as once, few, many or a class when expanded.

V gene: TRBV30
D gene: TRBD1
J gene: TRBJ1-1
clone size: -
CDR3 DNA: TGTGCCTGGAGTTATGGGACAGGGGAAGCTTTCTTT
CDR3 protein: CAWSYGTGEAFF

V gene: TRBV4-1
D gene: -
J gene: TRBJ2-7
clone size: -
CDR3 DNA: TGCGCCAGCAGCCAAGGTAACGAGCAGTACTTC
CDR3 protein: CASSQGNEQYF

V gene: TRBV25-1
D gene: -
J gene: TRBJ1-1
clone size: -
CDR3 DNA: TGTGCCAGCAGTGACGGACCCTGGGGGCAATTCACTGAAGCTTTCTTT
CDR3 protein: CASSDGPWGQFTEAFF

V gene: TRBV2
D gene: -
J gene: TRBJ1-5
clone size: -
CDR3 DNA: TGTGCCAGCAGTGAATACCTTCAGCCCCAGCATTTT
CDR3 protein: CASSEYLQPQHF

V gene: TRBV6-6
D gene: -
J gene: TRBJ2-2
clone size: -
CDR3 DNA: TGTGCCAGCAGTTACTTCGGGGAGCTGTTTTTT
CDR3 protein: CASSYFGELFF

V gene: TRBV6-1
D gene: -
J gene: TRBJ2-6
clone size: many
CDR3 DNA: TGTGCCAGCAGTATAGGGGGCTCTGGGGCCAACGTCCTGACTTTC
CDR3 protein: CASSIGGSGANVLTF

V gene: TRBV27
D gene: TRBD1
J gene: TRBJ2-1
clone size: few
CDR3 DNA: TGTGCCAGCAGTTTTTCGGACAGGGAGCAGTTCTTC
CDR3 protein: CASSFSDREQFF

V gene: TRBV14
D gene: TRBD2
J gene: TRBJ2-1
clone size: few
CDR3 DNA: TGTGCCAGCAGCCAAGTAGGCGGGGGGGTACATGAGCAGTTCTTC
CDR3 protein: CASSQVGGGVHEQFF

V gene: TRBV2
D gene: -
J gene: TRBJ2-7
clone size: few
CDR3 DNA: TGTGCCAGCAGTGAACCGGACGATAGCTCCTACGAGCAGTACTTC
CDR3 protein: CASSEPDDSSYEQYF

V gene: TRBV11-2
D gene: -
J gene: TRBJ1-1
clone size: -
CDR3 DNA: TGTGCCAGCAGCTTCGGGGCAGACACTGAAGCTTTCTTT
CDR3 protein: CASSFGADTEAFF

V gene: TRBV6-1
D gene: -
J gene: TRBJ2-3
clone size: -
CDR3 DNA: TGTGCCAGCAGTATGCAGGAGCCCACAGATACGCAGTATTTT
CDR3 protein: CASSMQEPTDTQYF

V gene: TRBV11-2
D gene: -
J gene: TRBJ2-1
clone size: few
CDR3 DNA: TGTGCCAGCAGCTTGTCGGGGGGCTATACCGATGAGCAGTTCTTC
CDR3 protein: CASSLSGGYTDEQFF

V gene: TRBV6-5
D gene: TRBD1
J gene: TRBJ1-2
clone size: -
CDR3 DNA: TGTGCCAGCAGTCACAGGGGGCCCTATGGCTACACCTTC
CDR3 protein: CASSHRGPYGYTF

V gene: TRBV29-1
D gene: -
J gene: TRBJ2-1
clone size: -
CDR3 DNA: TGCAGCGTTGCCGGGGGGACAGGATCCTCCTACAATGAGCAGTTCTTC
CDR3 protein: CSVAGGTGSSYNEQFF

V gene: TRBV27
D gene: -
J gene: TRBJ2-7
clone size: once
CDR3 DNA: TGTGCCAGCAGTTCGACACCTGGGGAGGAGCAGTACTTC
CDR3 protein: CASSSTPGEEQYF

V gene: TRBV4-1
D gene: -
J gene: TRBJ2-7
clone size: -
CDR3 DNA: TGCGCCAGCAGCCAAGATCCAGGGACCTACGAGCAGTACTTC
CDR3 protein: CASSQDPGTYEQYF

V gene: TRBV9
D gene: TRBD1
J gene: TRBJ1-2
clone size: few
CDR3 DNA: TGTGCCAGCAGCGATTACAGGGGCACCACCTTC
CDR3 protein: CASSDYRGTTF

V gene: TRBV4-1
D gene: -
J gene: TRBJ1-2
clone size: few
CDR3 DNA: TGCGCCAGCAGCCAAGCCGAAGGGTCCGGGGACGGCTACACCTTC
CDR3 protein: CASSQAEGSGDGYTF

V gene: TRBV7-9
D gene: -
J gene: TRBJ2-7
clone size: -
CDR3 DNA: TGTGCCAGCAAAGCCCGGCTGGCAGGTCGCAACGAGCAGTACTTC
CDR3 protein: CASKARLAGRNEQYF

V gene: TRBV7-9
D gene: -
J gene: TRBJ2-1
clone size: few
CDR3 DNA: TGTGCCAGCAGCTCACGGCCGGACCACAATGAGCAGTTCTTC
CDR3 protein: CASSSRPDHNEQFF

V gene: TRBV10-3
D gene: -
J gene: TRBJ2-7
clone size: few
CDR3 DNA: TGTGCCATCAGTGAGGGGATTTCCTACGAGCAGTACTTC
CDR3 protein: CAISEGISYEQYF

V gene: TRBV9
D gene: -
J gene: TRBJ2-7
clone size: once
CDR3 DNA: TGTGCCAGCAGCGAGGGGGACAACTCCTACGAGCAGTACTTC
CDR3 protein: CASSEGDNSYEQYF

V gene: TRBV28
D gene: -
J gene: TRBJ2-1
clone size: -
CDR3 DNA: TGTGCCAGCAGTTTAGGCCTCGCGTCCTACAATGAGCAGTTCTTC
CDR3 protein: CASSLGLASYNEQFF

V gene: TRBV25-1
D gene: -
J gene: TRBJ2-7
clone size: -
CDR3 DNA: TGTGCCAGCAGTGACACGGTCCTCTACGAGCAGTACTTC
CDR3 protein: CASSDTVLYEQYF

V gene: TRBV30
D gene: -
J gene: TRBJ1-5
clone size: -
CDR3 DNA: TGTGCCTGGAGGTCCATGGGTGTGAGCAATCAGCCCCAGCATTTT
CDR3 protein: CAWRSMGVSNQPQHF

V gene: TRBV7-2
D gene: -
J gene: TRBJ2-7
clone size: few
CDR3 DNA: TGTGCCAGCAGCTTAGCGGGCCCTAGGGTCTCCTACGAGCAGTACTTC
CDR3 protein: CASSLAGPRVSYEQYF

V gene: TRBV6-5
D gene: TRBD1
J gene: TRBJ1-1
clone size: -
CDR3 DNA: TGTGCCAGCAGCTGGTCCGGACAGGGGGAGACTGAAGCTTTCTTT
CDR3 protein: CASSWSGQGETEAFF

V gene: TRBV5-4
D gene: TRBD2
J gene: TRBJ2-7
clone size: -
CDR3 DNA: TGTGCCAGCAGCCCATGGACTAGCGGGGGAGGTGAGCAGTACTTC
CDR3 protein: CASSPWTSGGGEQYF

V gene: TRBV6-5
D gene: -
J gene: TRBJ2-1
clone size: -
CDR3 DNA: TGTGCCAGCAGTTACTCCGCGAGCGGTGAGCAGTTCTTC
CDR3 protein: CASSYSASGEQFF

V gene: TRBV30
D gene: -
J gene: TRBJ2-7
clone size: -
CDR3 DNA: TGTGCCTGGAGTACCCTGGACAGCGAGAGGGACTACGAGCAGTACTTC
CDR3 protein: CAWSTLDSERDYEQYF

V gene: TRBV5-4
D gene: -
J gene: TRBJ2-7
clone size: -
CDR3 DNA: TGTGCCAGCAGCTTGACAGCCTCCTACGAGCAGTACTTC
CDR3 protein: CASSLTASYEQYF

V gene: TRBV10-3
D gene: -
J gene: TRBJ1-1
clone size: -
CDR3 DNA: TGTGCCATCAGTGAGCTAGAGCAAGGAAAGAACACTGAAGCTTTCTTT
CDR3 protein: CAISELEQGKNTEAFF

V gene: TRBV2
D gene: TRBD1
J gene: TRBJ1-5
clone size: -
CDR3 DNA: TGTGCCAGCAGTGGAGGACAGGTCGGCGGCAATCAGCCCCAGCATTTT
CDR3 protein: CASSGGQVGGNQPQHF

V gene: TRBV30
D gene: -
J gene: TRBJ2-7
clone size: few
CDR3 DNA: TGTGCCTGGAGTGTACTAGCAGGGTCAGAGCAGTACTTC
CDR3 protein: CAWSVLAGSEQYF

V gene: TRBV19
D gene: TRBD1
J gene: TRBJ2-1
clone size: few
CDR3 DNA: TGTGCCAGTAGACCACAGGGGGCGCTGAATGAGCAGTTCTTC
CDR3 protein: CASRPQGALNEQFF

V gene: TRBV7-8
D gene: -
J gene: TRBJ2-1
clone size: -
CDR3 DNA: TGTGCCAGCAGCTTATCAATGGGCTCCTACAATGAGCAGTTCTTC
CDR3 protein: CASSLSMGSYNEQFF

V gene: TRBV29-1
D gene: -
J gene: TRBJ2-7
clone size: -
CDR3 DNA: TGCAGCGTGGTCCCCGCGCGCCGCTACGAGCAGTACTTC
CDR3 protein: CSVVPARRYEQYF

V gene: TRBV9
D gene: -
J gene: TRBJ2-1
clone size: -
CDR3 DNA: TGTGCCAGCAGCCTCTCCGGGGGATATTGGCAGTTCTTC
CDR3 protein: CASSLSGGYWQFF

V gene: TRBV29-1
D gene: -
J gene: TRBJ1-1
clone size: -
CDR3 DNA: TGCAGCGTTGGGGGGGGTGAGGCCACTGAAGCTTTCTTT
CDR3 protein: CSVGGGEATEAFF

V gene: TRBV27
D gene: TRBD1
J gene: TRBJ1-6
clone size: few
CDR3 DNA: TGTGCCAGCAGTTTAAGGCAGGGGGACTCCTATAATTCACCCCTCCACTTT
CDR3 protein: CASSLRQGDSYNSPLHF

V gene: TRBV5-8
D gene: -
J gene: TRBJ2-5
clone size: few
CDR3 DNA: TGTGCCAGCAGCTTGAGAGAGACCCAGTACTTC
CDR3 protein: CASSLRETQYF

V gene: TRBV5-1
D gene: TRBD1
J gene: TRBJ2-5
clone size: -
CDR3 DNA: TGCGCCAGCAGCTTGCGTCCGGACAGGGGACGGGAGACCCAGTACTTC
CDR3 protein: CASSLRPDRGRETQYF

V gene: TRBV5-1
D gene: -
J gene: TRBJ2-5
clone size: -
CDR3 DNA: TGCGCCAGCAGCTTGGCGTGGGACCACCAAGAGACCCAGTACTTC
CDR3 protein: CASSLAWDHQETQYF

V gene: TRBV30
D gene: -
J gene: TRBJ1-1
clone size: -
CDR3 DNA: TGTGCCTGGAGCTCCCTCGGGCGCCGAATGGTGGATACTGAAGCTTTCTTT
CDR3 protein: CAWSSLGRRMVDTEAFF

V gene: TRBV7-6
D gene: -
J gene: TRBJ2-2
clone size: -
CDR3 DNA: TGTGCCAGCAGCTTACCGAGGATTGGGGAGCTGTTTTTT
CDR3 protein: CASSLPRIGELFF

V gene: TRBV4-2
D gene: -
J gene: TRBJ1-1
clone size: few
CDR3 DNA: TGTGCCAGCAGCTTGTTCTCCGGGATCGGGGACACTGAAGCTTTCTTT
CDR3 protein: CASSLFSGIGDTEAFF

V gene: TRBV9
D gene: -
J gene: TRBJ2-7
clone size: -
CDR3 DNA: TGTGCCAGCAGTGGAAGCCGAGGGAACTACGAGCAGTACTTC
CDR3 protein: CASSGSRGNYEQYF

V gene: TRBV27
D gene: TRBD2
J gene: TRBJ2-2
clone size: -
CDR3 DNA: TGTGCCAGCACCGGGACTAGCACGTTCACCGGGGAGCTGTTTTTT
CDR3 protein: CASTGTSTFTGELFF

V gene: TRBV7-9
D gene: -
J gene: TRBJ1-1
clone size: few
CDR3 DNA: TGTGCCAGCAGCCCGGGACTTTTGGGCACTGAAGCTTTCTTT
CDR3 protein: CASSPGLLGTEAFF

V gene: TRBV27
D gene: -
J gene: TRBJ2-5
clone size: medium-sized
CDR3 DNA: TGTGCCAGCAGTCCTACCCATTCTCAAGAGACCCAGTACTTC
CDR3 protein: CASSPTHSQETQYF

V gene: TRBV13
D gene: -
J gene: TRBJ1-1
clone size: -
CDR3 DNA: TGTGCCAGCAGCTTAGTGGCCAAATTGGCCACTGAAGCTTTCTTT
CDR3 protein: CASSLVAKLATEAFF

V gene: TRBV5-4
D gene: -
J gene: TRBJ2-2
clone size: few
CDR3 DNA: TGTGCCAGCAGCTTACGGGCGAGCGCCGGGGAGCTGTTTTTT
CDR3 protein: CASSLRASAGELFF

V gene: TRBV18
D gene: -
J gene: TRBJ1-1
clone size: -
CDR3 DNA: TGTGCCAGCTCACCTTCCCCCCTTGGGCCGGGCACTGAAGCTTTCTTT
CDR3 protein: CASSPSPLGPGTEAFF

V gene: TRBV9
D gene: TRBD1
J gene: TRBJ1-2
clone size: few
CDR3 DNA: TGTGCCAGCAGCGTTTTTGGTACAGGGGGGGCCTACACCTTC
CDR3 protein: CASSVFGTGGAYTF

V gene: TRBV6-5
D gene: -
J gene: TRBJ2-5
clone size: once
CDR3 DNA: TGTGCCAGCAGTTATTTGGCCTCGGACCTGATAGAGACCCAGTACTTC
CDR3 protein: CASSYLASDLIETQYF